A selection of T cell receptor beta chains follows, all from one sample in a study of a mutant IDH1 vaccine in newly diagnosed glioma. Using immunoSEQ multiplex PCR, the repertoire was profiled, and TCRdb retains in-frame clones only, with some absent. The sample consists of over 75,000 clones, around four fifths of them appearing once. These receptors have no identified antigens. Sample: PBMCs, taken from a glioma patient whose treatment included an IDH1 peptide vaccine. The receptors derive from a man aged 40-50 years with glioma. Both conserved end residues are part of each CDR3. Each record gives: V gene, J gene, D gene, clone size, CDR3 DNA, CDR3 protein. D genes are given only for firm matches. Not all rows give a size; the values are once, few, many and, for expanded clones, a class.

V gene: TRBV19
J gene: TRBJ2-1
D gene: TRBD2
clone size: .
CDR3 DNA: TGTGCCAGTAACCCCAGCGGGAGCGGGTCCTACAATGAGCAGTTCTTC
CDR3 protein: CASNPSGSGSYNEQFF

V gene: TRBV10-3
J gene: TRBJ2-3
D gene: .
clone size: .
CDR3 DNA: TGTGCCATACGTGGGAGGGACAATTCAGATACGCAGTATTTT
CDR3 protein: CAIRGRDNSDTQYF

V gene: TRBV21-1
J gene: TRBJ1-5
D gene: .
clone size: few
CDR3 DNA: TGTGCCAGCAGCCCGCGCACAGGGTCCGGCAATCAGCCCCAGCATTTT
CDR3 protein: CASSPRTGSGNQPQHF

V gene: TRBV6-5
J gene: TRBJ2-5
D gene: .
clone size: few
CDR3 DNA: TGTGCCAGCAGTTACATCTCCGGATCACAAGAGACCCAGTACTTC
CDR3 protein: CASSYISGSQETQYF

V gene: TRBV29-1
J gene: TRBJ1-4
D gene: TRBD1
clone size: once
CDR3 DNA: TGCAGCGTTCAACAGGGGGCAGGGGAAAAACTGTTTTTT
CDR3 protein: CSVQQGAGEKLFF

V gene: TRBV6-4
J gene: TRBJ2-2
D gene: TRBD2
clone size: .
CDR3 DNA: TGTGCCAGCAAAAGACTAGCGGGAGGAAACACCGGGGAGCTGTTTTTT
CDR3 protein: CASKRLAGGNTGELFF

V gene: TRBV7-9
J gene: TRBJ1-2
D gene: TRBD1
clone size: .
CDR3 DNA: TGTGCCAGCAGCTCGCCCGGGACAGGGGGTCTAGACTATGGCTACACCTTC
CDR3 protein: CASSSPGTGGLDYGYTF

V gene: TRBV7-9
J gene: TRBJ2-1
D gene: TRBD2
clone size: .
CDR3 DNA: TGTGCCAGCAGCCGACTAGCGGGATACAATGAGCAGTTCTTC
CDR3 protein: CASSRLAGYNEQFF

V gene: TRBV5-1
J gene: TRBJ1-4
D gene: .
clone size: .
CDR3 DNA: TGCGCCAGCAGCGGCACAGGACAGAGGAATGAAAAACTGTTTTTT
CDR3 protein: CASSGTGQRNEKLFF

V gene: TRBV5-5
J gene: TRBJ2-2
D gene: .
clone size: .
CDR3 DNA: TGTGCCAGCAGCTTAAGCACCGGGGAGCTGTTTTTT
CDR3 protein: CASSLSTGELFF

V gene: TRBV15
J gene: TRBJ2-4
D gene: TRBD2
clone size: .
CDR3 DNA: TGTGCCACCAGCAGACTGGGGGGGACCGGGCTCAAAAACATTCAGTACTTC
CDR3 protein: CATSRLGGTGLKNIQYF

V gene: TRBV7-9
J gene: TRBJ2-7
D gene: .
clone size: once
CDR3 DNA: TGTGCCAGCAGCTTAGAATTTAGAGAGCAGTACTTC
CDR3 protein: CASSLEFREQYF

V gene: TRBV10-3
J gene: TRBJ1-2
D gene: .
clone size: .
CDR3 DNA: TGTGCCATCAGTGAGTCAGCCAGGGGAATAGGCTACACCTTC
CDR3 protein: CAISESARGIGYTF

V gene: TRBV11-2
J gene: TRBJ1-4
D gene: .
clone size: .
CDR3 DNA: TGTGCCAGCAGCAAGAACAGGGTGGGTGAAAAACTGTTTTTT
CDR3 protein: CASSKNRVGEKLFF

V gene: TRBV7-2
J gene: TRBJ2-5
D gene: .
clone size: .
CDR3 DNA: TGTGCCAGCAGCTTAGGCGGCCGGCAAGAGACCCAGTACTTC
CDR3 protein: CASSLGGRQETQYF

V gene: TRBV27
J gene: TRBJ1-2
D gene: TRBD1
clone size: .
CDR3 DNA: TGTGCCAGCAGTTCCCTCCCCCTTAGGAGGACAGGGCTAAACTATGGCTACACCTTC
CDR3 protein: CASSSLPLRRTGLNYGYTF

V gene: TRBV11-2
J gene: TRBJ1-2
D gene: TRBD1
clone size: .
CDR3 DNA: TGTGCCAGCAGCTCCGGACAGGGGGTTATAGATGGCTACACCTTC
CDR3 protein: CASSSGQGVIDGYTF

V gene: TRBV28
J gene: TRBJ2-7
D gene: .
clone size: .
CDR3 DNA: TGTGCCAGCAGTTACCGTGGAGGTTCCTACGAGCAGTACTTC
CDR3 protein: CASSYRGGSYEQYF

V gene: TRBV27
J gene: TRBJ1-5
D gene: .
clone size: .
CDR3 DNA: TGTGCCAGCAGTTTCAGCCAGGGTAGCAATCAGCCCCAGCATTTT
CDR3 protein: CASSFSQGSNQPQHF

V gene: TRBV5-6
J gene: TRBJ1-1
D gene: .
clone size: .
CDR3 DNA: TGTGCCAGCAGCTTCGGGAGGACGGGTGAAGCTTTCTTT
CDR3 protein: CASSFGRTGEAFF

V gene: TRBV27
J gene: TRBJ2-1
D gene: .
clone size: .
CDR3 DNA: TGTGCCAGCAGTTTCTCTCGAGACAATGAGCAGTTCTTC
CDR3 protein: CASSFSRDNEQFF

V gene: TRBV13
J gene: TRBJ1-1
D gene: .
clone size: .
CDR3 DNA: TGTGCCAGCAGCTCCCGCCGGACCTCGTGGGGCACTGAAGCTTTCTTT
CDR3 protein: CASSSRRTSWGTEAFF

V gene: TRBV6-5
J gene: TRBJ2-1
D gene: TRBD2
clone size: .
CDR3 DNA: TGTGCCAGCAGTTTGGCCGGGAGGGAAAGTGAGCAGTTCTTC
CDR3 protein: CASSLAGRESEQFF

V gene: TRBV5-1
J gene: TRBJ1-1
D gene: TRBD1
clone size: .
CDR3 DNA: TGCGCCAGCAGCGCCTCAGGGGGGAACACTGAAGCTTTCTTT
CDR3 protein: CASSASGGNTEAFF

V gene: TRBV7-9
J gene: TRBJ2-5
D gene: TRBD2
clone size: once
CDR3 DNA: TGTGCCAGCAGCTTAGCGGGCGGCGTGATAGCGGGGAGGCAAGAGACCCAGTACTTC
CDR3 protein: CASSLAGGVIAGRQETQYF

V gene: TRBV25-1
J gene: TRBJ1-1
D gene: .
clone size: .
CDR3 DNA: TGTGCCAGCAGTGAATGGCGGAACACTGAAGCTTTCTTT
CDR3 protein: CASSEWRNTEAFF

V gene: TRBV2
J gene: TRBJ1-2
D gene: TRBD1
clone size: few
CDR3 DNA: TGTGCCAGCGACCGGGACAGGGAAGGCACCTACACCTTC
CDR3 protein: CASDRDREGTYTF

V gene: TRBV11-3
J gene: TRBJ1-1
D gene: .
clone size: .
CDR3 DNA: TGTGCCAGCAGCCCTCAGGGTGACACTGAAGCTTTCTTT
CDR3 protein: CASSPQGDTEAFF

V gene: TRBV12-5
J gene: TRBJ2-1
D gene: .
clone size: .
CDR3 DNA: TGTGCTAGTGGTTGGGGGACTGAAGAGCAGTTCTTC
CDR3 protein: CASGWGTEEQFF

V gene: TRBV7-8
J gene: TRBJ1-2
D gene: .
clone size: once
CDR3 DNA: TGTGCCAGCAGCTTGAATAGGGGTGGCTACACCTTC
CDR3 protein: CASSLNRGGYTF

V gene: TRBV7-8
J gene: TRBJ2-7
D gene: .
clone size: .
CDR3 DNA: TGTGCCAGCAGCTTAACCGACGGAGCCTACGAGCAGTACTTC
CDR3 protein: CASSLTDGAYEQYF

V gene: TRBV10-3
J gene: TRBJ1-1
D gene: TRBD1
clone size: .
CDR3 DNA: TGTGCCATCAGACCGGGACAGGCGGACCATGAAGCTTTCTTT
CDR3 protein: CAIRPGQADHEAFF

V gene: TRBV28
J gene: TRBJ1-1
D gene: .
clone size: .
CDR3 DNA: TGTGCCAGCAGTTCCCCCCCGGGGGAGGCTTTCTTT
CDR3 protein: CASSSPPGEAFF

V gene: TRBV18
J gene: TRBJ1-5
D gene: TRBD1
clone size: few
CDR3 DNA: TGTGCCAGCTCAACAGGGGTCAATCAGCCCCAGCATTTT
CDR3 protein: CASSTGVNQPQHF

V gene: TRBV5-1
J gene: TRBJ1-1
D gene: .
clone size: .
CDR3 DNA: TGTGCCAGCAGCCCCGGATCAATGAACACTGAAGCTTTCTTT
CDR3 protein: CASSPGSMNTEAFF

V gene: TRBV5-6
J gene: TRBJ2-7
D gene: .
clone size: .
CDR3 DNA: TGTGCCAGCAGCTTGTTCGCAGGGGACGGGCAGTACTTC
CDR3 protein: CASSLFAGDGQYF

V gene: TRBV9
J gene: TRBJ2-7
D gene: .
clone size: .
CDR3 DNA: TGTGCCAGCAGCGTAGGGCAGGGCCAGCAAAGCTACGAGCAGTACTTC
CDR3 protein: CASSVGQGQQSYEQYF

V gene: TRBV11-2
J gene: TRBJ2-5
D gene: .
clone size: .
CDR3 DNA: TGTGCCAGCAGCCCGACCTGGGAGACCCAGTACTTC
CDR3 protein: CASSPTWETQYF

V gene: TRBV19
J gene: TRBJ2-6
D gene: TRBD1
clone size: .
CDR3 DNA: TGTGCCAGTAGTATCAGACAGGGGTTCGGTGGGGCCAACGTCCTGACTTTC
CDR3 protein: CASSIRQGFGGANVLTF

V gene: TRBV7-8
J gene: TRBJ1-1
D gene: TRBD1
clone size: few
CDR3 DNA: TGTGCCAGCAGCTCGACAGGGGAGGGTGAAGCTTTCTTT
CDR3 protein: CASSSTGEGEAFF

V gene: TRBV4-3
J gene: TRBJ2-7
D gene: .
clone size: once
CDR3 DNA: TGCGCCAGCAGCCAAGATAGCGACAGAACCTACGAGCAGTACTTC
CDR3 protein: CASSQDSDRTYEQYF

V gene: TRBV14
J gene: TRBJ1-2
D gene: TRBD1
clone size: .
CDR3 DNA: TGTGCCAGCAGCCAAGATAGGTCCGCAGGGGGCTATGGCTACACCTTC
CDR3 protein: CASSQDRSAGGYGYTF

V gene: TRBV4-1
J gene: TRBJ2-2
D gene: .
clone size: .
CDR3 DNA: TGCGCCAGCAGCCAAGTAGTGGCCAGTAACACCGGGGAGCTGTTTTTT
CDR3 protein: CASSQVVASNTGELFF

V gene: TRBV5-6
J gene: TRBJ1-2
D gene: .
clone size: .
CDR3 DNA: TGTGCCAGCAGCTTTGGCGAGCGAGGGGGCTACACCTTC
CDR3 protein: CASSFGERGGYTF

V gene: TRBV7-9
J gene: TRBJ1-2
D gene: .
clone size: .
CDR3 DNA: TGTGCCAGCAGCTTAGCAGGGGCCTATGGCTACACCTTC
CDR3 protein: CASSLAGAYGYTF

V gene: TRBV6-6
J gene: TRBJ1-2
D gene: .
clone size: .
CDR3 DNA: TGTGCCAGCAGTTATATCCTGCGCTACACCTTC
CDR3 protein: CASSYILRYTF

V gene: TRBV27
J gene: TRBJ1-6
D gene: TRBD1
clone size: .
CDR3 DNA: TGTGCCAGCAGTCTGGGGACAGGGGGCGGGTATAATTCACCCCTCCACTTT
CDR3 protein: CASSLGTGGGYNSPLHF

V gene: TRBV7-2
J gene: TRBJ2-7
D gene: .
clone size: .
CDR3 DNA: TGTGCCAGCAGCTTGTCGAGGGGGCAGTACTTC
CDR3 protein: CASSLSRGQYF

V gene: TRBV7-2
J gene: TRBJ2-7
D gene: TRBD1
clone size: .
CDR3 DNA: TGTGCCAGCAGCCGGGACAGGGCTGAATCCTACGAGCAGTACTTC
CDR3 protein: CASSRDRAESYEQYF

V gene: TRBV6-1
J gene: TRBJ2-5
D gene: .
clone size: .
CDR3 DNA: TGTGCCAGCAGTGAAGGCGACGTGGAGACCCAGTACTTC
CDR3 protein: CASSEGDVETQYF

V gene: TRBV7-7
J gene: TRBJ2-1
D gene: TRBD2
clone size: .
CDR3 DNA: TGTGCTAGCAGCCCCTCTAGATGGACTAGCGGGACCCATGAGCAGTTCTTC
CDR3 protein: CASSPSRWTSGTHEQFF

V gene: TRBV6-6
J gene: TRBJ1-1
D gene: .
clone size: few
CDR3 DNA: TGTGCCAGCAGAATGGGTTATGGAGTCCCAGAAGCTTTCTTT
CDR3 protein: CASRMGYGVPEAFF